This passage covers 23 T cell receptor beta chains from one sample sequenced in a study of blood T cell repertoires in COVID-19. Profiled with immunoSEQ multiplex PCR; TCRdb holds only in-frame clones, not every one. The table records about 97,000 clones, around 73% of them present only once. The sequenced sample consisted of peripheral blood. The receptor set was obtained from a man aged 55-75 years with active or convalescent COVID-19.

The genes are TRBV5-1 and TRBJ1-1, with TRBD1 identical over 10 bases. CDR3 length: 14 residues. Looked up from germline, CDR1 is SGHRS and CDR2 is YFSETQ. Trimming removed 4 bases from V and 3 bases from J; junction bases left unmatched: 3. CDR3 loop: CASSPGTGDTEAFF. The CDR3 DNA follows: TGCGCCAGCAGCCCAGGGACAGGGGACACTGAAGCTTTCTTT.

The rearrangement uses TRBV10-3 and TRBJ1-2, with 12 bases lining up with TRBD1. In germline, CDR1 is ENHRY, CDR2 SYGVKD. The CDR3 consists of 15 residues. The V and J ends lost 7 bases and 5 bases, in that order; junction bases with no gene match: 8. In nucleotides, the CDR3 is TGTGCCATCACCGAACCGGGACAGGGGGCGTATGGCTACACCTTC. As protein: CAITEPGQGAYGYTF.

On this clone itself: Given a much more abundant clone one base away, this may be a read error. V gene TRBV5-5 combines with J gene TRBJ2-7; D remains unclear. Trimming removed 3 bases at V and 3 bases at J, with 4 bases between. Germline values: CDR1 SGHKS, CDR2 YYEKEE (reference sequence). The CDR3 runs 11 residues. CDR3 nucleotides: TGTGCCAGCAGCTCAAACTACGAGCAGTACTTC. Its translation is CASSSNYEQYF. The variable domain in full, completed from reference TRBV5-5 and TRBJ2-7, reads DAGVTQSPTHLIKTRGQQVTLRCSPISGHKSVSWYQQVLGQGPQFIFQYYEKEERGRGNFPDRFSARQFPNYSSELNVNALLLGDSALYLCASSSNYEQYFGPGTRLTVT.

The chain couples TRBV4-1 to TRBJ2-5; possibly TRBD2 for D (7 bases). The V gene's germline CDR1 is MGHRA and CDR2 YSYEKL. This CDR3 has 17 residues. Trimming pared 1 base from V and 2 bases from J, leaving 17 bases between. CDR3 in amino acids: CASSQGGGRGQQETQYF. CDR3 nucleotides: TGCGCCAGCAGCCAAGGGGGGGGGCGGGGCCAGCAAGAGACCCAGTACTTC.

This chain links TRBV5-4 with TRBJ2-1; D not resolved. CDR1 SGHNT and CDR2 YYREEE come from the germline V gene (reference sequence). The CDR3 spans 15 residues. The V end was cut by 2 bases, the J end by 1 base, with 10 bases between. CDR3 bases: TGTGCCAGCAGCTTTAGTAGAACGTCCTACAATGAGCAGTTCTTC. This translates into CASSFSRTSYNEQFF.

A word on this clone: The sample contains more than one DNA sequence encoding this CDR3. V gene TRBV6-5 combines with J gene TRBJ1-2; weak D call: TRBD1 (6 bases). Per germline, CDR1 MNHEY and CDR2 SVGAGI. Trimming removed 6 bases from V and 3 bases from J, with 11 bases in between. The CDR3 is made up of 13 amino acids. CDR3 in amino acids: CASSLQGDYGYTF. CDR3 sequence (DNA): TGTGCCAGCAGCCTACAGGGTGACTATGGCTACACCTTC.

In this sample, this clone turned up a few times. This chain uses TRBV18 with TRBJ1-5, with D possibly being TRBD1 (5 bases). V lost 3 bases and J 2 bases, leaving 11 bases between the germline ends. The CDR3 is 15 amino acids. Germline V lookup: CDR1 KGHSH, CDR2 LQKENI. CDR3 sequence (DNA): TGTGCCAGCTCACCCCCGGGGGGTGGCAATCAGCCCCAGCATTTT. Its protein product is CASSPPGGGNQPQHF.

This sequence joins TRBV15 and TRBJ2-6, with a possible D match to TRBD2 (6 bases). Trimming cost V 0 bases and J 4 bases, with 10 bases left between them. The CDR3 is made up of 16 amino acids. The V gene's germline CDR1 is LNHNV and CDR2 YYDKDF (reference sequence). This chain's CDR3 is CATSRDGGAGANVLTF. DNA of the CDR3: TGTGCCACCAGCAGAGATGGAGGGGCCGGGGCCAACGTCCTGACTTTC. The full variable domain, with the rest looked up from reference TRBV15 and TRBJ2-6, is DAMVIQNPRYQVTQFGKPVTLSCSQTLNHNVMYWYQQKSSQAPKLLFHYYDKDFNNEADTPDNFQSRRPNTSFCFLDIRSPGLGDTAMYLCATSRDGGAGANVLTFGAGSRLTVL.

This clone was counted between two and nine times. This chain joins TRBV2 and TRBJ2-7; 7 bases agree with TRBD2. The CDR3 is 14 amino acids. Per the germline V gene, CDR1 is SNHLY and CDR2 is FYNNEI. After removal of 6 bases from V and 2 bases from J, the junction contained 7 bases not matched to a gene. The CDR3 DNA sequence: TGTGCCAGCAGAATCAGCGGGACTACCTACGAGCAGTACTTC. Protein product: CASRISGTTYEQYF. The full variable domain, rest sourced from reference TRBV2 and TRBJ2-7, is EPEVTQTPSHQVTQMGQEVILRCVPISNHLYFYWYRQILGQKVEFLVSFYNNEISEKSEIFDDQFSVERPDGSNFTLKIRSTKLEDSAMYFCASRISGTTYEQYFGPGTRLTVT.

The chain is built from TRBV29-1 and TRBJ2-2; 9 bases are a match to TRBD2. V lost 4 bases, J lost 7 bases, and 10 bases stayed unmatched. The CDR3 loop spans 15 amino acids. Germline V lookup: CDR1 SQVTM, CDR2 ANQGSEA. CDR3 coding DNA: TGCAGCGTTGGACGAGCTAGCGGGAATGTCGGGGAGCTGTTTTTT. Its translation is CSVGRASGNVGELFF.

The V gene is TRBV19, the J gene TRBJ2-6; TRBD1 aligns across 8 bases. With 5 bases clipped from V and 10 bases from J, the junction kept 4 bases outside the gene matches. The V gene's germline CDR1 is LNHDA and CDR2 SQIVND (reference sequence). The CDR3 extends over 13 amino acids. This chain's CDR3 is CASSPDRGNVLTF. CDR3 DNA sequence: TGTGCCAGTAGTCCTGACAGGGGAAACGTCCTGACTTTC.

The chain recombines TRBV19 with TRBJ1-3, with a tentative D call TRBD1 (5 bases). The CDR3 length is 15 residues. Germline V lookup: CDR1 LNHDA, CDR2 SQIVND (reference sequence). V lost 6 bases to trimming and J lost 3 bases, with 15 bases between them. The CDR3 is CASSLQAPGGNTIYF. CDR3 sequence (DNA): TGTGCCAGTAGCCTACAGGCTCCCGGTGGAAACACCATATATTTT.

This clone was observed a handful of times. This chain uses TRBV2 with TRBJ2-6; D might be TRBD2 (5 bases). The V and J ends lost 4 bases and 1 base respectively, with 14 bases between them. This CDR3 is 17 amino acids long. Germline V lookup: CDR1 SNHLY, CDR2 FYNNEI. Written as DNA, the CDR3 is TGTGCCAGCAGTGGTAAAGCGGACTCTTCTGGGGCCAACGTCCTGACTTTC. Translating gives CASSGKADSSGANVLTF.

The genes are TRBV25-1 and TRBJ1-2; D gene unclear. In germline, CDR1 is MGHDK, CDR2 SYGVNS. V gave up 4 bases and J gave up 7 bases, with 10 bases separating them. The CDR3 covers 12 residues. The CDR3 reads CASSGTVSGYTF. As DNA, the CDR3 is TGTGCCAGCAGTGGAACAGTTTCTGGCTACACCTTC.

The V gene is TRBV30, the J gene TRBJ1-2; 7 bases align to TRBD1. The CDR3 spans 13 residues. Germline loops: CDR1 GTSNPN, CDR2 SVGIG (reference sequence). V lost 3 bases to trimming and J lost 7 bases; unmatched junction nucleotides: 8. The CDR3 coding sequence is TGTGCCTGGAGGACAGGGTCTAGGGGTGGCTACACCTTC. Its protein product is CAWRTGSRGGYTF.

This clone appeared a single time. The chain combines TRBV2 with TRBJ2-1, with D possibly TRBD2 on 5 matching bases. V dropped 4 bases and J dropped 5 bases, with 12 bases sitting between them. CDR1 is SNHLY, CDR2 FYNNEI, per germline. This CDR3 contains 14 residues. CDR3 coding DNA: TGTGCCAGCAGTGTCCGGAGCGGCCACAATGAGCAGTTCTTC. The encoded protein is CASSVRSGHNEQFF. Full variable domain (outside the CDR3, taken from reference TRBV2 and TRBJ2-1): EPEVTQTPSHQVTQMGQEVILRCVPISNHLYFYWYRQILGQKVEFLVSFYNNEISEKSEIFDDQFSVERPDGSNFTLKIRSTKLEDSAMYFCASSVRSGHNEQFFGPGTRLTVL.

This clone was seen only a few times. The genes are TRBV19 and TRBJ1-5; D gene unclear. There are 14 residues in the CDR3. Trimming took off 2 bases at V and 5 bases at J, with 10 bases between the two ends. CDR1 LNHDA and CDR2 SQIVND come from the germline V gene (reference sequence). The CDR3 protein is CASSITDGYQPQHF. The DNA of the CDR3 is TGTGCCAGTAGTATAACCGACGGGTATCAGCCCCAGCATTTT. Drawing the rest from reference TRBV19 and TRBJ1-5, the complete variable domain is DGGITQSPKYLFRKEGQNVTLSCEQNLNHDAMYWYRQDPGQGLRLIYYSQIVNDFQKGDIAEGYSVSREKKESFPLTVTSAQKNPTAFYLCASSITDGYQPQHFGDGTRLSIL.

This clone was observed a handful of times. The chain uses TRBV7-3 and TRBJ2-7; 7 nucleotides match TRBD1. V was clipped by 5 bases and J by 4 bases; unmatched bases: 5. Germline V CDR1 and CDR2: SGHTA, FQGTGA. This CDR3 is built from 13 residues. The CDR3 DNA sequence: TGTGCCAGCAGCCCCGGGACAGAATACGAGCAGTACTTC. This sequence encodes CASSPGTEYEQYF.

Of note for this clone: Other DNA sequences in this specimen translate into the identical CDR3. Here the CDR3 reads CASSSPQGNQPQHF. DNA of the CDR3: TGTGCCAGTAGTAGCCCTCAGGGCAATCAGCCCCAGCATTTT. This sequence joins TRBV19 and TRBJ1-5; D is unresolved. V lost 4 bases and J 2 bases, leaving 9 bases between the germline ends. Germline V lookup: CDR1 LNHDA, CDR2 SQIVND (reference sequence). This CDR3 spans 14 amino acids.

The chain carries TRBV7-7 and TRBJ2-2, with 14 bases identical to TRBD2. The CDR3 has 17 residues. Germline-derived CDR1 and CDR2 are SSHAT and FNYEAQ (reference sequence). The V gene end was trimmed by 4 bases and the J gene end by 1 base; junction bases not matched to a gene: 2. The CDR3: CASSSGLAGGNTGELFF. CDR3 DNA sequence: TGTGCCAGCAGCTCTGGACTAGCGGGAGGGAACACCGGGGAGCTGTTTTTT. Looking up the rest from reference TRBV7-7 and TRBJ2-2 gives the full variable domain: GAGVSQSPRYKVTKRGQDVTLRCDPISSHATLYWYQQALGQGPEFLTYFNYEAQPDKSGLPSDRFSAERPEGSISTLTIQRTEQRDSAMYRCASSSGLAGGNTGELFFGEGSRLTVL.

This clone was detected only once. The rearrangement uses TRBV20-1 and TRBJ1-5, with D maybe TRBD1 (5 bases). The CDR3 length is 13 residues. Germline V gene data show CDR1 as DFQATT and CDR2 as SNEGSKA (reference sequence). V gave up 3 bases and J gave up 5 bases, with 11 bases separating them. The DNA for the CDR3 is TGCAGTGCTAGTCAGGGTACCGATCAGCCCCAGCATTTT. It encodes CSASQGTDQPQHF.

J is TRBJ1-1 and V is TRBV18, with unresolved D. Trimming took 3 bases from V and 0 from J, leaving 5 bases between them. The CDR3 is made up of 13 amino acids. Per the germline V gene, CDR1 is KGHSH and CDR2 is LQKENI. The CDR3 bases are TGTGCCAGCTCACCCGAGGTGAACACTGAAGCTTTCTTT. It translates to CASSPEVNTEAFF.

The chain has TRBV7-6 and TRBJ2-5; D may be TRBD1 (5 bases). The V and J ends lost 3 bases and 5 bases respectively, with 16 bases between them. Germline V lookup: CDR1 SGHVS, CDR2 FNYEAQ. The CDR3 is 15 residues long. CDR3: CASSLMSGLGETQYF. In nucleotides, the CDR3 is TGTGCCAGCAGCTTGATGTCAGGGCTGGGGGAGACCCAGTACTTC.